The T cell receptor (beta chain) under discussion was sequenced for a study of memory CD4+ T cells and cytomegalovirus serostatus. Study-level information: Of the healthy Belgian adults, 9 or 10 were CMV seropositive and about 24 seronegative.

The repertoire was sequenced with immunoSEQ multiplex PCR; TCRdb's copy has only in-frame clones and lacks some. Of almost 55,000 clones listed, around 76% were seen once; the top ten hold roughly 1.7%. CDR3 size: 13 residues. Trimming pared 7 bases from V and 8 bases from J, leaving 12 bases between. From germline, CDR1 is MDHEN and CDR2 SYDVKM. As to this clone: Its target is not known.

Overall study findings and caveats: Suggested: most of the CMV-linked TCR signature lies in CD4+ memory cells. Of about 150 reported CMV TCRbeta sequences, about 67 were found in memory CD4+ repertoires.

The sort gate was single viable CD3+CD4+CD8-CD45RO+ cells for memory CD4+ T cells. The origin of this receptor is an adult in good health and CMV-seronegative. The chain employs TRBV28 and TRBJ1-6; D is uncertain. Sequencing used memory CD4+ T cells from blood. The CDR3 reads CASKSGFYSPLHF. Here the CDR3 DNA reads TGTGCCAGCAAGTCTGGGTTTTATTCACCCCTCCACTTT.